Listed below are T cell receptor beta chains from one sample, sequenced in a study of T cell changes during pregnancy in multiple sclerosis. This table comes from immunoSEQ multiplex PCR, and its TCRdb copy is limited to in-frame clones, with some not included. The table shows 50,000 to 65,000 clones, with around 97% occurring only once. This specimen was CD8+ T cells from peripheral blood mononuclear cells, taken after pregnancy. These receptors came from a female donor with multiple sclerosis, enrolled in a pregnancy study. CDR3s include the opening cysteine and the closing phenylalanine or tryptophan. A D gene is named only where the DNA matches it firmly. Not all rows give a size; the values are once, few, many and, for expanded clones, a class.

clone_size j_call v_call d_call cdr3_aa cdr3_nt
- TRBJ2-1 TRBV19 TRBD2 CASSLGGRAKYNEQFF TGTGCCAGTAGCTTAGGCGGGAGGGCCAAATACAATGAGCAGTTCTTC
- TRBJ2-3 TRBV6-1 - CASSFLSGSTDTQYF TGTGCCAGCAGTTTCCTGAGCGGAAGCACAGATACGCAGTATTTT
- TRBJ1-2 TRBV9 - CASSVSGTADFYTF TGTGCCAGCAGCGTCTCCGGGACTGCCGATTTCTACACCTTC
- TRBJ2-7 TRBV27 - CASSFGGIGTYEQYF TGTGCCAGCAGTTTTGGGGGGATCGGGACCTACGAGCAGTACTTC
- TRBJ2-1 TRBV2 - CARRTIHNEQFF TGTGCCAGAAGGACTATTCACAATGAGCAGTTCTTC
- TRBJ2-7 TRBV4-1 - CASSLRSSYEQYF TGCGCCAGCAGCCTCCGGAGCTCCTACGAGCAGTACTTC
- TRBJ2-7 TRBV4-2 - CASSQALAHEQYF TGTGCCAGCAGCCAAGCACTAGCTCACGAGCAGTACTTC
- TRBJ2-7 TRBV5-4 TRBD2 CACRLAGSDEQYF TGTGCCTGCAGACTAGCGGGAAGCGACGAGCAGTACTTC
- TRBJ2-1 TRBV19 TRBD2 CASSLAGHNEQFF TGTGCCAGTTCACTAGCGGGGCACAATGAGCAGTTCTTC
- TRBJ1-4 TRBV7-6 - CASSLETGEKLFF TGTGCCAGCAGCTTAGAGACTGGGGAAAAACTGTTTTTT
- TRBJ2-1 TRBV15 TRBD2 CATTASGRYNEQFF TGTGCCACCACTGCTAGCGGGAGATACAATGAGCAGTTCTTC
once TRBJ2-5 TRBV28 TRBD1 CASSRGIQGTYKETQYF TGTGCCAGCTCCCGGGGCATACAGGGGACCTATAAAGAGACCCAGTACTTC
- TRBJ1-4 TRBV29-1 - CSVRDRREKLFF TGCAGCGTAAGAGACAGGAGGGAAAAACTGTTTTTT
- TRBJ2-3 TRBV13 TRBD2 CASSLTGLAGTDTQYF TGTGCCAGCAGCTTAACGGGACTAGCGGGAACAGATACGCAGTATTTT
- TRBJ2-5 TRBV4-1 - CASSQGPRGAETQYF TGCGCCAGCAGCCAAGGTCCAAGGGGCGCGGAGACCCAGTACTTC
- TRBJ2-6 TRBV19 - CASSIAEGSGANVLTF TGTGCCAGTAGTATAGCCGAGGGATCTGGGGCCAACGTCCTGACTTTC
once TRBJ2-7 TRBV6-1 TRBD2 CASSSGGLAYEQYF TGTGCCAGCAGTTCGGGAGGGCTGGCCTACGAGCAGTACTTC
- TRBJ2-7 TRBV5-8 TRBD1 CASSLAQGVHEQYF TGTGCCAGCAGCTTAGCGCAGGGGGTACACGAGCAGTACTTC
- TRBJ2-3 TRBV15 - CATSRTRGDTQYF TGTGCCACCAGCAGGACCCGGGGAGATACGCAGTATTTT
- TRBJ2-5 TRBV5-5 TRBD1 CASSLGTGGETQYF TGTGCCAGCAGTCTCGGGACAGGGGGAGAGACCCAGTACTTC
- TRBJ2-7 TRBV11-2 TRBD1 CASSLAGTGAYEQYF TGTGCCAGCAGCTTAGCGGGGACAGGGGCCTACGAGCAGTACTTC
- TRBJ1-1 TRBV2 - CASSTPEGVSNTEAFF TGTGCCAGCAGTACCCCTGAGGGGGTTTCGAACACTGAAGCTTTCTTT
- TRBJ2-1 TRBV28 TRBD1 CASSPDRDPYNEQFF TGTGCCAGCAGCCCCGACAGGGATCCTTACAATGAGCAGTTCTTC
- TRBJ1-1 TRBV5-1 - CASSIQGSDTEAFF TGCGCCAGCAGCATCCAGGGTTCCGACACTGAAGCTTTCTTT
once TRBJ2-6 TRBV9 - CASSVSGAGANVLTF TGTGCCAGCAGCGTTTCCGGTGCTGGGGCCAACGTCCTGACTTTC
- TRBJ2-5 TRBV27 - CASSLSSEVEGSPWAQYF TGTGCCAGCAGTTTATCGAGCGAGGTGGAGGGCAGCCCTTGGGCCCAGTACTTC
- TRBJ1-1 TRBV19 - CASSIAGSGTEAFF TGTGCCAGTAGTATAGCCGGGTCTGGGACTGAAGCTTTCTTT
- TRBJ2-7 TRBV27 - CASSLLRTNTYEQYF TGTGCCAGCAGTCTACTACGGACTAATACCTACGAGCAGTACTTC
- TRBJ2-5 TRBV5-1 TRBD2 CASSLDGTSGRVSETQYF TGCGCCAGCAGCTTGGATGGGACTAGCGGGAGGGTTTCGGAGACCCAGTACTTC
- TRBJ2-3 TRBV5-6 TRBD2 CASSPSTSGNPTDTQYF TGTGCCAGCAGCCCTTCGACTAGCGGGAATCCCACAGATACGCAGTATTTT
- TRBJ2-3 TRBV7-9 TRBD2 CASSSASGSSTDTQYF TGTGCCAGCAGCTCAGCTAGCGGTTCTAGCACAGATACGCAGTATTTT
- TRBJ1-2 TRBV11-2 - CASSSGGGITF TGTGCCAGCTCGAGTGGGGGAGGGATTACCTTC
once TRBJ2-2 TRBV29-1 - CSVGGGSGELFF TGCAGCGTTGGAGGGGGTTCCGGGGAGCTGTTTTTT
- TRBJ2-1 TRBV19 TRBD2 CASSRTSGYNEQFF TGTGCCAGTAGTCGGACTAGCGGCTACAATGAGCAGTTCTTC
- TRBJ2-7 TRBV4-1 - CASSHAGGDEQYF TGCGCCAGCAGCCATGCCGGGGGTGACGAGCAGTACTTC